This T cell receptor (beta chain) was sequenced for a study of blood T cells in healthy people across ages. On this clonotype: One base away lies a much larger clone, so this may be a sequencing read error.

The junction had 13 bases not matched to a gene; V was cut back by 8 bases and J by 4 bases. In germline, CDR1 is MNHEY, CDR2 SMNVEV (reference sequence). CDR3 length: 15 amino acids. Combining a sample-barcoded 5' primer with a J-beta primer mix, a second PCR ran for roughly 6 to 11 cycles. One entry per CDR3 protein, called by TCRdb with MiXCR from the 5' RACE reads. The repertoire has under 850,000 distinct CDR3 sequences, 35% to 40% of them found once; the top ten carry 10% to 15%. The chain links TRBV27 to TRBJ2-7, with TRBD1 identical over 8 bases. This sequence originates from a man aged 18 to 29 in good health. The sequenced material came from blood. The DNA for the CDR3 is TGTGCCAGCGGCGGTCCGGGACAGGTTCCATACGAGCAGTACTTC. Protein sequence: CASGGPGQVPYEQYF.